This T cell receptor beta chain was captured in a study of T cells in Graves' hyperthyroidism and ophthalmopathy. At the level of the study: At the time of initial diagnosis and before any treatment, peripheral blood was collected.

Amplified TCR beta CDR3 regions derived from RNA transcripts. The primer set for the first-round RT-PCR of the TCR CDR3 was HTBI. Each CDR3 protein gets one entry after TCRdb re-called the multiplex PCR reads with MiXCR. The profile shows 650,000 to 700,000 distinct CDR3 sequences, around 15% of them singletons. This clonotype appeared a few times. Exclusions: uncontrolled infection, other autoimmune disease, pregnancy, lactation. PBMCs stemmed from approximately 9.1 ml fresh peripheral blood. The CDR3 sequence is 15 residues long. Trimming cost V 4 bases and J 2 bases; bases outside gene matches: 5. Germline V gene sequence: CDR1 SGHTA, CDR2 FQGNSA.

The receptor was derived from a man aged 45-60 years with Graves' hyperthyroidism. What was sequenced was blood. The J gene is TRBJ1-5, the V gene TRBV7-2, with 7 bases identical to TRBD1. CDR3 region: CASSYQGGGNQPQHF. CDR3 coding DNA: TGTGCCAGCAGCTACCAGGGGGGGGGCAATCAGCCCCAGCATTTT.